What follows are 10 T cell receptor beta chains derived from one specimen sequenced in a study of human T cells and chemical hapten exposure (TCRdb year 2021). According to the study, the label for this sample's time point signals: patch test 2, 6 weeks after DPC sensitization. The treatment or condition label for this specimen denotes: therapeutic diphenylcyclopropenone sensitization with weekly scalp DPC. The method was RACE. This sample was sequenced with a NextSeq 500. Starting from the raw public reads, TCRdb applied fastp trimming at Q25, assembled clones with MiXCR and retained in-frame beta chains. Duplicate CDR3 protein sequences are folded into a single record with the most common DNA and genes. Recorded for this sample are about 110,000 distinct CDR3 sequences; more than 7% of them occurred a single time. The ten largest account for around 3% of the sample. Sequencing used whole blood, obtained in connection with sensitization to the hapten diphenylcyclopropenone (DPC). These receptor sequences come from a woman aged 40-49 years with alopecia areata. Some clones in this sample may be carry-over from other donors' samples.

On this clonotype itself: The CDR3 end shows no conserved phenylalanine or tryptophan, and so a read error is likely. The V call is TRBV30, the J call TRBJ1-2; D gene unclear. The CDR3 is 12 residues long. Germline CDR1 is GTSNPN and CDR2 is SVGIG (reference sequence). V dropped 0 bases and J dropped 4 bases, with 6 bases sitting between them. Here the CDR3 reads CAWSVAVYGYTL. The CDR3 DNA sequence: TGTGCCTGGAGTGTGGCAGTCTATGGCTACACCCTC.

This clonotype was detected ten times or more. The CDR3 protein is CASSQGGTGGNTIYF. The CDR3 DNA is TGTGCCAGCAGCCAAGGAGGGACAGGGGGAAACACCATATATTTT. The chain carries TRBV3-1 and TRBJ1-3; TRBD1 aligns across 9 bases. The ends lost 1 base at V and 4 bases at J; junction bases unmatched: 2. The CDR3 runs 15 residues. The germline V gene encodes CDR1 LGHDT and CDR2 YNNKEL (reference sequence).

Many counts were recorded for this clonotype. The rearrangement links TRBV20-1 to TRBJ1-5, with 9 bases matching TRBD1. Looked up from germline, CDR1 is DFQATT and CDR2 is SNEGSKA (reference sequence). This CDR3 spans 17 amino acids. The ends lost 0 bases at V and 1 base at J; junction bases unmatched: 7. CDR3 nucleotide sequence: TGCAGTGCTAGAGATCCCCTCGGACAGGGGAGCAATCAGCCCCAGCATTTT. The encoded protein is CSARDPLGQGSNQPQHF.

About this clonotype itself: Relative to the germline gene, one junction end is altered; a read error may explain this. The CDR3 DNA reads TGCAGTGCTGGAGATAAACGAGGCATAGACGGCTACACCTTC. Translation gives CSAGDKRGIDGYTF. The V call is TRBV20-1, the J call TRBJ1-2, with D unclear. Germline CDR1 reads DFQATT; CDR2 reads SNEGSKA (reference sequence). The CDR3 covers 14 residues.

This clonotype was counted a few times. The chain employs TRBV3-1 and TRBJ2-6, with D maybe TRBD1 (5 bases). Germline CDR1 reads LGHDT; CDR2 reads YNNKEL (reference sequence). CDR3 length equals 17 residues. V was shortened by 5 bases and J by 1 base, with 15 bases between the two germline ends. In DNA, the CDR3 is TGTGCCAGCAGCATCTCTTTGACAGCTTCTGGGGCCAACGTCCTGACTTTC. Translating it yields CASSISLTASGANVLTF.

This clonotype showed up just a few times. This chain joins TRBV29-1 and TRBJ1-1, with a weak D call TRBD1 (6 bases). The CDR3 is made up of 11 amino acids. CDR1 is SQVTM, CDR2 ANQGSEA, per germline. V lost 5 bases to trimming and J lost 7 bases, with 11 bases between them. This CDR3 is CSVRQDGEAFF. CDR3 nucleotide sequence: TGCAGCGTTCGACAGGACGGTGAAGCTTTCTTT.

On this clonotype: A much larger clone lies one base from this, so it may be a read error. V is TRBV7-2 and J is TRBJ2-7; no firm D call. Germline V gives CDR1 SGHTA, CDR2 FQGNSA. The CDR3 contains 13 residues. V lost 4 bases, J lost 1 base, and 8 bases lay in between. This chain's CDR3 is CASSSRRSYEQYF. The DNA of the CDR3 is TGTGCCAGCAGCTCGAGACGGTCCTACGAGCAGTACTTC.

This clonotype was counted a few times. V gene TRBV6-5 combines with J gene TRBJ1-5, with 7 bases aligning to TRBD1. Germline V gene sequence: CDR1 MNHEY, CDR2 SVGAGI. With V trimmed by 0 bases and J by 7 bases, 6 bases remained unmatched. The CDR3 has 15 residues. The CDR3 region has the DNA TGTGCCAGCAGTTACTCTGGAACAGGGGACCAGCCCCAGCATTTT. Translated: CASSYSGTGDQPQHF.

This clonotype was seen more than once but under ten times. This chain uses TRBV9 with TRBJ2-1; 8 bases map to TRBD2. This CDR3 contains 15 residues. Germline V lookup: CDR1 SGDLS, CDR2 YYNGEE. The trim removed 0 bases at V and 6 bases at J, leaving 5 bases unmatched. DNA for the CDR3: TGTGCCAGCAGCGTAGGAAGCGGGGGACTCAATGAGCAGTTCTTC. Translation gives CASSVGSGGLNEQFF.

Ten or more counts support this clonotype. This chain joins TRBV19 and TRBJ2-1; D might be TRBD2 (5 bases). Germline CDR1 reads LNHDA; CDR2 reads SQIVND (reference sequence). Between the trimmed V and J ends, which lost 8 bases and 1 base, there was a span of 9 bases. This CDR3 has 13 amino acids. CDR3 residues: CASVSGSYNEQFF. The CDR3 DNA reads as TGTGCCAGTGTATCGGGGTCCTACAATGAGCAGTTCTTC.